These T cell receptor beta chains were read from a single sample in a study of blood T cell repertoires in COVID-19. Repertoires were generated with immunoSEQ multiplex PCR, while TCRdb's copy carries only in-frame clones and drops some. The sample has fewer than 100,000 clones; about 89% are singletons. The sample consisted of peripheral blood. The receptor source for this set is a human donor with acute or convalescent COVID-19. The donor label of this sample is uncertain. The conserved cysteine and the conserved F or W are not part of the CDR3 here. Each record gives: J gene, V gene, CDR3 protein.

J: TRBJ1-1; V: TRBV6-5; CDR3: ASSPGGGGTEAF
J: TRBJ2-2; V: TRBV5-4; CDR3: ASSLVEGGELF
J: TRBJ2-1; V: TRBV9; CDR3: ASSVGVIDEQF
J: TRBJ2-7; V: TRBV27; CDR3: ASSPSPSYRGAYEQY
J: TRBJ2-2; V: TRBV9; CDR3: ASSVLAGELF
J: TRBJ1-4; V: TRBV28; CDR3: ASSSGQARGG
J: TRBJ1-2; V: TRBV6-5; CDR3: ASSYDSRGPNYGYT
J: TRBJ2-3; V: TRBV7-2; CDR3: ASSPSGVSTDTQY
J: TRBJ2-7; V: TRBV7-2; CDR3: ASSLALGSDEQY
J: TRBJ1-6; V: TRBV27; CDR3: ASRQQGESPLH
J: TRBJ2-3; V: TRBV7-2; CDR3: ASSTYTDTQY
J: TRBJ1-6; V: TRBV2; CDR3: ASREGPLWNSPLH
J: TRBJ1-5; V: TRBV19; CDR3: ASSTTGGNQPQH
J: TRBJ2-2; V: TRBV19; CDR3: ASSPRDRGFTGELF
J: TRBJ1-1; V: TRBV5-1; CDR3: ASSLGQGAYTEAF
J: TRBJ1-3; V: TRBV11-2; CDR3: ASSPGSKGNTIY
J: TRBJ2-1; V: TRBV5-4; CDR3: ASSYGAGRYNEQF
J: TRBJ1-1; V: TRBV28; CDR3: ASSSGTGESGAF
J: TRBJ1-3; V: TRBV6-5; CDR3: ASSYSLRGGNTIY
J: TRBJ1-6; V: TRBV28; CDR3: ASSLDPGEGNSPLH
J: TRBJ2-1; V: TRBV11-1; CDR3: ASSLASSGASYNEQF
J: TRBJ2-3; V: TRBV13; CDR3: ASSSVSLSSRTDTQY
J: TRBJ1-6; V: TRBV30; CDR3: AWSGDRVNSPLH
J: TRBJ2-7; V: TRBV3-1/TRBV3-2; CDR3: ASSQVVGQPGGSYEQY
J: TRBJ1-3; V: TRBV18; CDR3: ASSPQQGANGNTIY
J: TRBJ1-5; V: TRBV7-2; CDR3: ASSFRSGENQPQH
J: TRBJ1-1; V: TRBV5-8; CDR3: ASSWGSGWIVDTEAF
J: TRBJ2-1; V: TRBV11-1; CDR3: ASSLSSYNEQF
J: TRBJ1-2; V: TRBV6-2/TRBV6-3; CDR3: ASSYGQGGGYT
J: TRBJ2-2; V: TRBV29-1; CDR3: SVKTNGELF
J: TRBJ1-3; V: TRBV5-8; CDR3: ASSLSGAGLSSGNTIY
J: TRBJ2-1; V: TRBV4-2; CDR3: ASSQDMGQYNEQF
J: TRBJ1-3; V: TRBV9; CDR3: ASSFGGAFGNTIY
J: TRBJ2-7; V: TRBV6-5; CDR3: ASRTGASYEQY
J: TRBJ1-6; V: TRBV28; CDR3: ASMHGGENSPLH
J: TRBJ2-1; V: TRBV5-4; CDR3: ASSLGLDNEQF
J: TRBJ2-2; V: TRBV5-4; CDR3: ASSLGGSGTGELF
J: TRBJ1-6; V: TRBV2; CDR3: ASIPGQGFNSPLH
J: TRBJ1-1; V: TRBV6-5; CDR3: ASSLGQGEAF
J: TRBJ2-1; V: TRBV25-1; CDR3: ASSEYTSGGANEQF
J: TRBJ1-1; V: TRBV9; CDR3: ASNPGGATEAF
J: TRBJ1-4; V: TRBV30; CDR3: AWSVWQINEKLF
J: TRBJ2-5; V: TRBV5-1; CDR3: ASRRVPSTQETQY
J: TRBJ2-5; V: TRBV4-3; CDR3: ASSQELGHLQETQY
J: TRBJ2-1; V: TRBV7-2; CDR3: ASSSSGLAQDTQF
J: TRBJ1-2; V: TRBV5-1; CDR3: ASSLDMAGYGYT
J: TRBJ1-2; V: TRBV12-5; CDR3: ASAGDYRVGGYT
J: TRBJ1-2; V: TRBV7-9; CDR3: ASTQAREGYT
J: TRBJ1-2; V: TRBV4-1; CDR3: ASSQDPGERAPYGYT
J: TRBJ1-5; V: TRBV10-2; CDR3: ASSELSQPQH
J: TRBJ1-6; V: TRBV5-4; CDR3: ASSLTGGIGSPLH